This entry lists 28 T cell receptor beta chains sequenced from one sample in a study of human T cells and chemical hapten exposure. TCRdb processed the RACE reads anew with MiXCR; each CDR3 protein has one entry. Counted here are about 81,000 distinct CDR3 sequences, over 6% occurring once; the ten biggest clones make up approximately 1.5%. Time point in this sample: patch test 1, 2 weeks after DPC sensitization. Treatment specified: therapeutic diphenylcyclopropenone sensitization with weekly scalp DPC. The sequencing used whole blood, collected in connection with sensitization to the hapten diphenylcyclopropenone (DPC). The receptor source for this set is a woman in her 30s with alopecia areata. Some clones in this sample may be carry-over from other donors' samples.

This clonotype has a count of ten or more. V gene TRBV29-1 combines with J gene TRBJ2-3; 15 bases align to TRBD2. CDR3 length equals 15 residues. Losses at the gene ends were 6 bases for V and 6 bases for J; bases not matched to a gene: 7. Germline CDR1 SQVTM, CDR2 ANQGSEA. The CDR3 spells CSVAGLAGGLDTQYF. The CDR3 DNA sequence: TGCAGCGTCGCGGGACTAGCGGGGGGATTGGATACGCAGTATTTT.

By sample fraction, this clonotype is medium-sized (0.01 to 0.1%). This chain uses TRBV29-1 with TRBJ2-3; TRBD2 aligns across 11 bases. CDR3 size: 18 residues. Germline V gene sequence: CDR1 SQVTM, CDR2 ANQGSEA. V lost 0 bases, J lost 0 bases, and 8 bases stayed unmatched. The CDR3 DNA reads TGCAGCGTTGAAGATCGCCTAGCGGGGGGTCCCAGCACAGATACGCAGTATTTT. Amino acid sequence: CSVEDRLAGGPSTDTQYF.

This clonotype was seen ten or more times. The chain combines TRBV5-1 with TRBJ2-6; the match to TRBD1 covers 8 bases. Germline V gene data show CDR1 as SGHRS and CDR2 as YFSETQ. This CDR3 is 19 amino acids long. J was trimmed by 0 bases and V by 4 bases; bases with no gene match: 12. The CDR3 sequence: CASSRTSRGPDSGANVLTF. The CDR3 nucleotides are TGCGCCAGCAGCCGTACGTCCAGGGGGCCTGACTCTGGGGCCAACGTCCTGACTTTC.

By frequency in the sample, this clonotype is medium-sized. The CDR3 nucleotides are TGTGCCAGCAGTGAATCGCAGCAGAACACTGAAGCTTTCTTT. Its protein is CASSESQQNTEAFF. The chain is built from TRBV2 and TRBJ1-1, with D unresolved. The CDR3 extends over 14 amino acids. From germline, CDR1 is SNHLY and CDR2 FYNNEI. Trimming removed 2 bases from V and 1 base from J, with 8 bases in between.

This clonotype was recorded at least ten times. The genes are TRBV18 and TRBJ2-1, with 12 bases aligning to TRBD2. The CDR3 is 15 amino acids. Looked up from germline, CDR1 is KGHSH and CDR2 is LQKENI. Trimming cost V 5 bases and J 5 bases; bases outside gene matches: 4. The CDR3 bases are TGTGCCAGCTCAGCACTAGCGGGGGGCAACAATGAGCAGTTCTTC. Residues: CASSALAGGNNEQFF.

CDR3 sequence: CASSLSLAGDTDTQYF. Here the CDR3 DNA reads TGCGCCAGCAGCTTGTCACTAGCGGGGGACACAGATACGCAGTATTTT. This sequence joins TRBV5-1 and TRBJ2-3, with 11 nucleotides matching TRBD2. The germline V gene encodes CDR1 SGHRS and CDR2 YFSETQ. With 1 base clipped from V and 2 bases from J, the junction kept 3 bases outside the gene matches. CDR3 length: 16 amino acids.

V usage is TRBV20-1 and J usage is TRBJ1-1; 7 bases fit TRBD1. J lost 0 bases, V lost 4 bases, and 8 bases had no gene match. CDR3 size: 15 residues. The germline V gene encodes CDR1 DFQATT and CDR2 SNEGSKA (reference sequence). As DNA, the CDR3 is TGCAGTGCTAAACGATGGGACAGCATGAACACTGAAGCTTTCTTT. It yields the protein CSAKRWDSMNTEAFF.

This clonotype was detected many times. The CDR3: CASSADQGFTEAFF. CDR3 DNA: TGTGCCAGCAGTGCTGATCAAGGGTTCACTGAAGCTTTCTTT. The gene calls are TRBV6-1 and TRBJ1-1; D call uncertain. This CDR3 is 14 amino acids long. From germline, CDR1 is MNHNS and CDR2 SASEGT. Trimming pared 4 bases from V and 4 bases from J, leaving 13 bases between.

The sample holds a few counts of this clonotype. The chain employs TRBV30 and TRBJ2-6; 7 bases are a match to TRBD2. The CDR3 runs to 18 residues. Germline CDR1 reads GTSNPN; CDR2 reads SVGIG (reference sequence). Losses at the gene ends were 1 base for V and 0 bases for J; bases not matched to a gene: 9. The CDR3 nucleotides are TGTGCCTGGAGTGCCCACCCCGGCGGGGGCTCTGGGGCCAACGTCCTGACTTTC. Protein product: CAWSAHPGGGSGANVLTF.

This clonotype has just a few counts. V is TRBV20-1 and J is TRBJ1-1; D may be TRBD1 (6 bases). The V end lost 5 bases, the J end lost 7 bases, and 26 bases lay between the germline ends. Per the germline V gene, CDR1 is DFQATT and CDR2 is SNEGSKA (reference sequence). This CDR3 is built from 16 residues. This CDR3 is CSALRPGGSGIGEAFF. The CDR3, as DNA: TGCAGTGCTCTCCGACCCGGGGGCTCGGGCATCGGTGAAGCTTTCTTT.

In its sample, this clonotype was seen many times. The V call is TRBV5-1, the J call TRBJ2-5; D gene ambiguous. Germline V gene data show CDR1 as SGHRS and CDR2 as YFSETQ. V shed 4 bases and J shed 2 bases, with 6 bases lying between them. This CDR3 region has 12 residues. The CDR3 sequence: CASSEPQETQYF. CDR3 sequence (DNA): TGCGCCAGCAGCGAACCTCAAGAGACCCAGTACTTC.

This chain uses TRBV27 with TRBJ2-1, with 7 bases lining up with TRBD2. Trimming at V came to 5 bases and at J to 7 bases, leaving 5 bases not matched to a gene. This CDR3 is built from 13 residues. Germline CDR1 MNHEY, CDR2 SMNVEV (reference sequence). DNA for the CDR3: TGTGCCAGCAGTCCGGGACTACTTAATGAGCAGTTCTTC. The encoded protein is CASSPGLLNEQFF.

The chain combines TRBV4-1 with TRBJ2-7, with 7 bases aligning to TRBD1. Germline CDR1 MGHRA, CDR2 YSYEKL. The V segment lost 3 bases and the J segment 4 bases; nucleotides outside the gene matches: 3. The CDR3 has 13 residues. CDR3 region: CASSQQQGYEQYF. The CDR3 bases are TGCGCCAGCAGCCAGCAACAGGGGTACGAGCAGTACTTC.

This clonotype was seen repeatedly, ten times or more. The CDR3 DNA follows: TGTGCCAGCAGCCAAGGCCTCACAGGGGGTGGTGAAAAACTGTTTTTT. This encodes CASSQGLTGGGEKLFF. V is TRBV4-2 and J is TRBJ1-4; 8 nucleotides align to TRBD1. Germline assignment: CDR1 LGHNA and CDR2 YNFKEQ. The CDR3 extends over 16 amino acids. J lost 7 bases, V lost 1 base, and 8 bases had no gene match.

This clonotype was detected many times. The chain combines TRBV12-3 or TRBV12-4 with TRBJ1-6, with 10 bases identical to TRBD1. The CDR3 sequence is 16 residues long. After removal of 5 bases from V and 3 bases from J, the junction contained 4 bases not matched to a gene. The CDR3 region is CASSTGQGGYNSPLHF. The CDR3 DNA follows: TGTGCCAGCAGTACCGGACAGGGGGGCTATAATTCACCCCTCCACTTT.

This clonotype was observed a handful of times. The chain is built from TRBV5-1 and TRBJ2-2, with 8 positions matching TRBD1. CDR3 length: 17 amino acids. V was clipped by 4 bases and J by 3 bases; unmatched bases: 11. Germline values: CDR1 SGHRS, CDR2 YFSETQ. The CDR3 reads CASSITAGGSDTGELFF. DNA for the CDR3: TGCGCCAGCAGCATAACGGCAGGGGGCTCCGACACCGGGGAGCTGTTTTTT.

The table lists this clonotype with many counts. The V gene is TRBV10-3, the J gene TRBJ1-1; D is unclear. The CDR3 runs 11 residues. The germline V and J ends were trimmed by 10 bases and 1 base, with 7 bases remaining between them. Germline CDR1 is ENHRY and CDR2 is SYGVKD. The CDR3 spells CATSRNTEAFF. CDR3 bases: TGTGCCACCTCACGGAACACTGAAGCTTTCTTT.

The V gene is TRBV19, the J gene TRBJ1-5, with D unclear. Trimming shortened V by 3 bases and J by 2 bases, and 11 bases separated the two germline ends. From germline, CDR1 is LNHDA and CDR2 SQIVND (reference sequence). This CDR3 has 15 residues. The CDR3 sequence: CASSIGVSGNQPQHF. The CDR3 nucleotides are TGTGCCAGTAGTATTGGGGTTTCAGGCAATCAGCCCCAGCATTTT.

As concerns this clonotype: This could be a read error, since a much larger clone is one nucleotide away. The gene calls are TRBV4-1 and TRBJ2-1; 10 bases match TRBD2. CDR1 and CDR2 (germline): MGHRA, YSYEKL. Trimming removed 6 bases from V and 12 bases from J; junction bases left unmatched: 11. The CDR3 has 14 residues. The CDR3 nucleotides are TGCGCCAGCAGTCTGGAGCGGGGGGGCGGAAGGCAGTTCTTC. Amino acid sequence: CASSLERGGGRQFF.

This clonotype was observed a handful of times. The chain couples TRBV12-3 or TRBV12-4 to TRBJ1-5; no definite D call. Trimming took off 3 bases at V and 3 bases at J, with 6 bases between the two ends. The CDR3 sequence is 13 residues long. CDR3 region: CASSLQYNQPQHF. The DNA of the CDR3 is TGTGCCAGCAGTTTGCAGTACAATCAGCCCCAGCATTTT.

The chain couples TRBV12-3 or TRBV12-4 to TRBJ1-5; D remains ambiguous. Between the trimmed V and J ends, which lost 5 bases and 5 bases, there was a span of 7 bases. This CDR3 region has 12 residues. The DNA of the CDR3 is TGTGCCAGCAGTCCCGCGGATCAGCCCCAGCATTTT. Protein product: CASSPADQPQHF.

This clonotype was observed at least ten times. This chain joins TRBV14 and TRBJ2-6; the D is unclear. CDR1 and CDR2 (germline): SGHDN, FVKESK. Trimming took 6 bases from V and 0 from J, leaving 18 bases between them. The CDR3 sequence is 18 residues long. CDR3 protein: CASSLFEISRSGANVLTF. Written as DNA, the CDR3 is TGTGCCAGCAGTCTTTTTGAGATTTCCCGCTCTGGGGCCAACGTCCTGACTTTC.

This clonotype was recorded at least ten times. The rearrangement uses TRBV6-1 and TRBJ2-5, with 11 bases matching TRBD1. The germline gives CDR1 MNHNS, CDR2 SASEGT. V was pared by 6 bases and J by 3 bases, with 12 bases of the junction left unmatched. The CDR3 is made up of 17 amino acids. CDR3 sequence (DNA): TGTGCCAGCAGACGGACGCCGCCGGGACAGGGGGAAGAGACCCAGTACTTC. Its protein product is CASRRTPPGQGEETQYF.

This clonotype was recorded at least ten times. This chain uses TRBV6-1 with TRBJ2-5, with D possibly TRBD1 on 5 matching bases. The CDR3 length is 15 residues. Deletions cut 6 bases from V and 0 bases from J, with 14 bases between. CDR1 is MNHNS and CDR2 is SASEGT in the germline V gene. For the CDR3, the DNA is TGTGCCAGCAGAATTGGACACCTGTACCAAGAGACCCAGTACTTC. Its protein is CASRIGHLYQETQYF.

This clonotype has a handful of counts. The V call is TRBV12-3 or TRBV12-4, the J call TRBJ1-1; D is uncertain. V lost 7 bases, J lost 2 bases, and 11 bases lay in between. The CDR3 spans 13 residues. The CDR3 is CASTNPINTEAFF. CDR3 in DNA: TGTGCCAGCACCAATCCGATTAACACTGAAGCTTTCTTT.

This chain uses TRBV20-1 with TRBJ1-2; D ambiguous. With 5 bases removed from V and 2 bases from J, the gap between germline ends came to 12 bases. Germline CDR1 DFQATT, CDR2 SNEGSKA (reference sequence). The CDR3 covers 13 residues. The CDR3 reads CSAEPGSNYGYTF. In nucleotides, the CDR3 is TGCAGTGCTGAGCCGGGATCAAACTATGGCTACACCTTC.

As concerns this clonotype: A clone one base away is much larger, so this may be a read error. The J gene is TRBJ2-1, the V gene TRBV5-1; 10 bases line up with TRBD2. This CDR3 is built from 17 residues. Germline loops: CDR1 SGHRS, CDR2 YFSETQ. CDR3 nucleotide sequence: TGCGCCAGCAGCAAAGATAGCGGGGGGAGCTCCTTCAATGAGCAGTTCTTC. Translation gives CASSKDSGGSSFNEQFF.

The sample holds many counts of this clonotype. The chain uses TRBV11-3 and TRBJ2-7, with TRBD1 matching over 9 bases. Trimming at V came to 8 bases and at J to 3 bases, leaving 5 bases not matched to a gene. The length of the CDR3 is 13 residues. The germline gives CDR1 SGHNT, CDR2 YENEEA. The CDR3 region has the DNA TGTGCCAGCTCACGGGACAGGGACTACGAGCAGTACTTC. It encodes CASSRDRDYEQYF.